One sample yielded the 24 T cell receptor beta chains listed below, sequenced in a study of blood T cell repertoires in COVID-19. Libraries were prepared by immunoSEQ multiplex PCR; TCRdb keeps only in-frame clonotypes and omits some of them. Seen here are approximately 110,000 clones, less than 75% observed once, and the top ten hold about 0.84%. Sequences were obtained from peripheral blood. The receptor source for this set is a human donor with acute or convalescent COVID-19. The donor label of this sample is uncertain.

V and J are TRBV30 and TRBJ1-5; perhaps TRBD1 as D (5 bases). CDR1 and CDR2 (germline): GTSNPN, SVGIG (reference sequence). This CDR3 region has 15 residues. Trimming left V 3 bases short and J 2 bases short, with 14 bases between. CDR3 amino acids: CAWSVQGYGNQPQHF. The CDR3 nucleotides are TGTGCCTGGAGCGTTCAGGGTTATGGCAATCAGCCCCAGCATTTT.

The CDR3 here is CASSPTPGQGYHNEQFF. The CDR3 DNA follows: TGTGCCAGCAGCCCCACTCCGGGACAGGGGTACCACAATGAGCAGTTCTTC. The chain employs TRBV9 and TRBJ2-1; 10 bases are a match to TRBD1. J lost 5 bases, V lost 4 bases, and 12 bases had no gene match. Germline loops: CDR1 SGDLS, CDR2 YYNGEE. The CDR3 is 17 amino acids.

The chain carries TRBV23-1 and TRBJ1-4; possibly TRBD1 for D (6 bases). TRBV23-1 qualifies as an ORF whose function is uncertain. CDR3 length equals 16 residues. The V gene lost 4 bases and the J gene lost 0 bases, with 12 bases spanning the gap. CDR3 loop: CASSPGACATNEKLFF. Written as DNA, the CDR3 is TGCGCCAGCAGTCCAGGGGCCTGTGCAACTAATGAAAAACTGTTTTTT.

DNA of the CDR3: TGCAGTGCTAATCAGGGTGGCGGCTACACCTTC. It codes for CSANQGGGYTF. The rearrangement joins TRBV20-1 to TRBJ1-2; perhaps TRBD1 as D (5 bases). CDR3 length equals 11 residues. Trimming removed 4 bases at V and 8 bases at J, with 11 bases between. In germline, CDR1 is DFQATT, CDR2 SNEGSKA (reference sequence).

This clone was observed a few times. The chain joins TRBV7-2 to TRBJ2-3, with 11 bases that match TRBD2. V was clipped by 5 bases and J by 6 bases; unmatched bases: 19. This CDR3 spans 19 amino acids. CDR1 is SGHTA, CDR2 FQGNSA, per germline. In DNA, the CDR3 is TGTGCCAGCAGCCCCACCCCGGCTTTGACTAGCGGGGCAATCGATACGCAGTATTTT. Protein: CASSPTPALTSGAIDTQYF.

The chain combines TRBV6-5 with TRBJ1-2; the match to TRBD1 covers 8 bases. The CDR3 runs 13 residues. V lost 10 bases, J lost 2 bases, and 6 bases stayed unmatched. Germline CDR1 reads MNHEY; CDR2 reads SVGAGI. CDR3 in amino acids: CAIRQGRNYGYTF. The CDR3 coding sequence is TGTGCCATACGACAGGGGAGGAACTATGGCTACACCTTC.

This sequence joins TRBV7-8 and TRBJ1-6; D is unclear. The germline V gene has CDR1 SGHVS and CDR2 FQNEAQ. Trimming shortened V by 4 bases and J by 3 bases, and 13 bases separated the two germline ends. CDR3 size: 16 residues. The CDR3 coding sequence is TGTGCCAGCAGCTCTTTCCTTACCAGCTATAATTCACCCCTCCACTTT. Its translation: CASSSFLTSYNSPLHF.

J is TRBJ2-7 and V is TRBV9, with D perhaps TRBD2 (5 bases). Germline CDR1 and CDR2: SGDLS and YYNGEE. The CDR3 covers 17 residues. The V end lost 2 bases, the J end lost 0 bases, and 18 bases lay between the germline ends. CDR3 DNA sequence: TGTGCCAGCAGCGTTCCTAGCTACAGTTTATCCTCCTACGAGCAGTACGTC. It codes for CASSVPSYSLSSYEQYV.

The chain combines TRBV12-3 or TRBV12-4 with TRBJ2-7; D gene ambiguous. CDR3 length equals 11 residues. V lost 3 bases to trimming and J lost 11 bases, with 11 bases between them. This CDR3 is CASSFDPQKYV. The DNA for the CDR3 is TGTGCCAGCAGTTTTGATCCCCAGAAGTACGTC.

The chain is built from TRBV3-1 (or the pseudogene TRBV3-2) and TRBJ2-7, with D unresolved. The CDR3 is made up of 15 amino acids. The V end was cut by 2 bases, the J end by 4 bases, with 15 bases between. From germline, CDR1 is LGHDT and CDR2 YNNKEL (reference sequence). The chain's CDR3 is CASSQLRLVGYEQYF. CDR3 sequence (DNA): TGTGCCAGCAGCCAACTTAGACTCGTTGGATACGAGCAGTACTTC.

The V gene is TRBV18, the J gene TRBJ2-5, with 8 bases that match TRBD2. The CDR3 has 13 residues. CDR1 is KGHSH and CDR2 is LQKENI in the germline V gene. V was clipped by 2 bases and J by 6 bases; unmatched bases: 2. CDR3: CASSPERGKTQYF. The DNA for the CDR3 is TGTGCCAGCTCACCAGAGCGGGGGAAGACCCAGTACTTC.

This clone was observed a single time. This rearrangement joins TRBV7-2 to TRBJ2-7; unclear D gene. The CDR3 is made up of 16 amino acids. Trimming took 2 bases from V and 5 from J, leaving 19 bases between them. CDR1 is SGHTA and CDR2 is FQGNSA in the germline V gene. Written as DNA, the CDR3 is TGTGCCAGCAGCTTATATGGAACAGAGCCCGCCGACGAGCAGTACTTC. This encodes CASSLYGTEPADEQYF.

J is TRBJ2-3 and V is TRBV10-2, with 8 positions matching TRBD2. With 6 bases clipped from V and 3 bases from J, the junction kept 5 bases outside the gene matches. This CDR3 has 14 amino acids. Germline V gene lookup returns CDR1 WSHSY and CDR2 SAAADI. In nucleotides, the CDR3 is TGCGCCAGCAGGGAGAGCGGGGGTACAGATACGCAGTATTTT. Its translation is CASRESGGTDTQYF.

This clone turned up a few times. The CDR3 coding sequence is TGTGCCAGCAGCCAAGATCTTGGGACAGGGGGGGAAAAACTGTTTTTT. This encodes CASSQDLGTGGEKLFF. The chain combines TRBV3-1 (or the pseudogene TRBV3-2) with TRBJ1-4; 11 bases map to TRBD1. The CDR3 loop spans 16 amino acids. Germline assignment: CDR1 LGHDT and CDR2 YNNKEL (reference sequence). V shed 0 bases, J shed 8 bases, and the junction held 5 bases outside the gene matches.

The CDR3 coding sequence is TGTGCCAGCAGTTACATCCGGGGATACGAGCAGTACTTC. It encodes CASSYIRGYEQYF. The chain carries TRBV6-6 and TRBJ2-7, with TRBD2 as a possible D gene (5 bases). The CDR3 length is 13 residues. Trimming took 2 bases from V and 4 from J, leaving 9 bases between them. Germline V lookup: CDR1 MNHNY, CDR2 SVGAGI (reference sequence).

This clone has more than one count but fewer than ten. This chain connects TRBV21-1 to TRBJ2-7; TRBD1 is taken as the D call from the table, unchecked against the DNA. TRBV21-1 is tagged as a pseudogene. The CDR3 contains 18 residues. This CDR3 reads CASSKKSRRRASSYEQYF. The CDR3 DNA reads TGTGCCAGCAGCAAAAAAAGTAGGCGCAGGGCCTCCTCCTACGAGCAGTACTTC.

CDR3 DNA: TGCGCCAGCAGCTCCGGGACAGGGGAATACGAGCAGTACTTC. It codes for CASSSGTGEYEQYF. V usage is TRBV5-1 and J usage is TRBJ2-7, with TRBD1 identical over 10 bases. Per the germline V gene, CDR1 is SGHRS and CDR2 is YFSETQ. The CDR3 is made up of 14 amino acids. The trim removed 3 bases at V and 4 bases at J, leaving 4 bases unmatched.

This clone showed up just once. The chain couples TRBV5-1 to TRBJ2-5; TRBD2 matches 8 bases. This CDR3 region has 15 residues. With V trimmed by 3 bases and J by 3 bases, 7 bases remained unmatched. Germline V CDR1 and CDR2: SGHRS, YFSETQ. The CDR3 is CASSSAGGGEETQYF. In DNA form, the CDR3 reads TGCGCCAGCAGCTCCGCGGGGGGAGGGGAAGAGACCCAGTACTTC.

The V call is TRBV5-4, the J call TRBJ1-2; D is unresolved. The CDR3 consists of 15 residues. The V end was cut by 3 bases, the J end by 7 bases, with 19 bases between. The germline CDR1 and CDR2 sequences are SGHNT and YYREEE (reference sequence). For the CDR3, the DNA is TGTGCCAGCAGCTACCTAGAGGTACTGTCGATTGGCTACACCTTC. Translation gives CASSYLEVLSIGYTF.

The table lists this clone with a count of one. This chain joins TRBV7-9 and TRBJ1-2; TRBD1 aligns across 8 bases. Trimming cost V 4 bases and J 7 bases; bases outside gene matches: 8. The CDR3 has 14 residues. Germline V gene lookup returns CDR1 SEHNR and CDR2 FQNEAQ (reference sequence). The CDR3 bases are TGTGCCAGCAGCTCTTACAGGGGGATGGGTGGCTACACCTTC. Translating it yields CASSSYRGMGGYTF.

This clone was detected only once. The J gene is TRBJ1-1, the V gene TRBV7-9; D unclear. V dropped 3 bases and J dropped 11 bases, with 13 bases sitting between them. The CDR3 length is 12 residues. Per germline, CDR1 SEHNR and CDR2 FQNEAQ (reference sequence). The DNA of the CDR3 is TGTGCCAGCAGCTTGCTGTCCGAGGTGGCTTTCTTT. Protein: CASSLLSEVAFF.

The rearrangement uses TRBV11-2 and TRBJ1-2; 9 nucleotides agree with TRBD1. V dropped 1 base and J dropped 5; count of bases not matched to a gene: 8. The CDR3 is 16 amino acids. The germline V gene has CDR1 SGHAT and CDR2 FQNNGV. CDR3 region: CASSLGYRGQLYGYTF. The CDR3 DNA sequence: TGTGCCAGCAGCTTAGGGTACAGGGGGCAACTTTATGGCTACACCTTC.

V and J are TRBV30 and TRBJ2-1; 8 bases map to TRBD1. CDR3 length: 13 residues. V shed 0 bases, J shed 8 bases, and the junction held 3 bases outside the gene matches. The germline V gene has CDR1 GTSNPN and CDR2 SVGIG (reference sequence). The CDR3 bases are TGTGCCTGGAGTGTACAGGGGGTGTATGAGCAGTTCTTC. Amino acid sequence: CAWSVQGVYEQFF.

The rearrangement joins TRBV27 to TRBJ2-7; 10 bases line up with TRBD2. The germline CDR1 and CDR2 sequences are MNHEY and SMNVEV (reference sequence). This CDR3 is 13 amino acids long. The J segment lost 3 bases and the V segment lost 6 bases, leaving 2 bases of the junction unmatched. DNA of the CDR3: TGTGCCAGCAGACGGACTAGCGGCTACGAGCAGTACTTC. Its translation: CASRRTSGYEQYF.